The subject of this entry is one T cell receptor beta chain. As processed by the authors: How many nucleated cells were present was estimated from reference gene primer amplification. Assay: immunoSEQ multiplex PCR; the TCRdb copy retains only in-frame clones and omits some. That table is the source of V, J and clone size, and D and trimming were worked out from the DNA. The sample holds 150,000 to 200,000 clones, 90% to 95% seen once. The sample originates from a study of blood T cell repertoires in COVID-19. The germline CDR1 and CDR2 sequences are MGHDK and SYGVNS. The junction had 14 bases not matched to a gene; V was cut back by 7 bases and J by 3 bases. CDR3 length: 17 residues.

The source material was peripheral blood. The chain uses TRBV25-1 and TRBJ2-1; 8 nucleotides match TRBD1. The receptor's source is a woman aged 60-75 years with COVID-19, enrolled during active disease. This CDR3 is CASTGQEGGAGYNEQFF. The DNA of the CDR3 is TGTGCCAGCACGGGACAGGAAGGTGGGGCAGGCTACAATGAGCAGTTCTTC.